Below are 26 T cell receptor beta chains sequenced from a single sample in a study of Tregs in tolerant kidney transplant recipients. Produced via immunoSEQ multiplex PCR; TCRdb's table is partial and in-frame only. The table includes 240,000 or so clones, 80% to 85% detected once. Sequencing used CD4+ T cells from blood. All receptors come from a human donor in good health.

The chain joins TRBV7-6 to TRBJ1-6, with TRBD1 as a possible D gene (6 bases). V was clipped by 4 bases and J by 10 bases, with 8 bases between them. The germline gives CDR1 SGHVS, CDR2 FNYEAQ. The CDR3 sequence is 12 residues long. The CDR3 loop reads CASSSDRSPLHF. Written as DNA, the CDR3 is TGTGCCAGCAGCTCGGACAGATCACCCCTCCACTTT. The entire variable domain, with the rest obtained from reference TRBV7-6 and TRBJ1-6, is as follows: GAGVSQSPRYKVTKRGQDVALRCDPISGHVSLYWYRQALGQGPEFLTYFNYEAQQDKSGLPNDRFSAERPEGSISTLTIQRTEQRDSAMYRCASSSDRSPLHFGNGTRLTVT.

The J gene is TRBJ2-5, the V gene TRBV10-3; maybe TRBD2 (6 bases). The V end was cut by 3 bases, the J end by 9 bases, with 17 bases between. Germline CDR1 and CDR2: ENHRY and SYGVKD. There are 14 residues in the CDR3. The CDR3 spells CAISEQAGQEAQYF. CDR3 nucleotides: TGTGCCATCAGTGAACAAGCGGGTCAGGAGGCCCAGTACTTC.

This chain links TRBV14 with TRBJ2-1; 10 bases match TRBD2. The CDR3 loop spans 17 amino acids. J was trimmed by 5 bases and V by 3 bases; bases with no gene match: 10. Germline V CDR1 and CDR2: SGHDN, FVKESK. CDR3 region: CASSHYRLAGVNNEQFF. The CDR3 nucleotides are TGTGCCAGCAGCCACTACCGCCTAGCGGGAGTGAACAATGAGCAGTTCTTC.

The chain couples TRBV6-6 to TRBJ1-2, with 7 bases that match TRBD1. V was pared by 6 bases and J by 3 bases, with 13 bases of the junction left unmatched. The CDR3 length is 16 residues. Germline V gives CDR1 MNHNY, CDR2 SVGAGI (reference sequence). CDR3 amino acids: CASRLTGVGRDYGYTF. CDR3 bases: TGTGCCAGCAGACTAACAGGGGTAGGACGGGACTATGGCTACACCTTC.

For this clone: This same CDR3 is encoded by further DNA sequences in the sample. The chain combines TRBV2 with TRBJ2-7, with D perhaps matching TRBD2 (5 bases). Trimming shortened V by 7 bases and J by 3 bases, and 19 bases separated the two germline ends. The CDR3 has 15 amino acids. Germline CDR1 SNHLY, CDR2 FYNNEI. The chain's CDR3 is CASTPNGGSGYEQYF. The DNA of the CDR3 is TGTGCCAGCACCCCAAACGGTGGGAGTGGCTACGAGCAGTACTTC.

The chain joins TRBV11-2 to TRBJ2-1, with 8 bases aligning to TRBD2. V trimming: 5 bases; J trimming: 2 bases; junction bases outside the gene matches: 8. The CDR3 is 16 amino acids. In germline, CDR1 is SGHAT, CDR2 FQNNGV. CDR3 DNA sequence: TGTGCCAGCAGCCTCTTTAGCGGGACCCCCTACAATGAGCAGTTCTTC. It specifies CASSLFSGTPYNEQFF.

J is TRBJ1-1 and V is TRBV19, with 7 nucleotides matching TRBD1. The trim removed 4 bases at V and 1 base at J, leaving 3 bases unmatched. CDR3 length equals 14 residues. Germline V gene sequence: CDR1 LNHDA, CDR2 SQIVND (reference sequence). The CDR3 nucleotides read TGTGCCAGTAGTAAGGGACAGAAGAACACTGAAGCTTTCTTT. This encodes CASSKGQKNTEAFF.

The chain uses TRBV4-2 and TRBJ2-7, with D perhaps TRBD2 (5 bases). The CDR3 extends over 17 amino acids. Germline lookup yields CDR1 LGHNA and CDR2 YNFKEQ. Trimming took off 4 bases at V and 3 bases at J, with 22 bases between the two ends. The CDR3 DNA follows: TGTGCCAGCAGCCCTCCGGTGGGCTCTAGCACTGACTACGAGCAGTACTTC. Translation: CASSPPVGSSTDYEQYF.

This chain joins TRBV29-1 and TRBJ2-7; 13 positions match TRBD2. The germline V gene has CDR1 SQVTM and CDR2 ANQGSEA. V trimming: 2 bases; J trimming: 3 bases; junction bases outside the gene matches: 4. This CDR3 comprises 15 residues. CDR3 protein: CSVETGTSGDYEQYF. CDR3 nucleotide sequence: TGCAGCGTTGAAACGGGGACTAGCGGGGACTACGAGCAGTACTTC.

The chain joins TRBV11-3 to TRBJ2-4, with 8 positions matching TRBD1. The ends lost 5 bases at V and 8 bases at J; junction bases unmatched: 8. The CDR3 sequence is 14 residues long. Germline CDR1 is SGHNT and CDR2 is YENEEA. DNA of the CDR3: TGTGCCAGCAGCCCAAACCCGACAGGGGACATTCAGTACTTC. It yields the protein CASSPNPTGDIQYF. Variable domain in full (rest from reference TRBV11-3 and TRBJ2-4): EAGVVQSPRYKIIEKKQPVAFWCNPISGHNTLYWYLQNLGQGPELLIRYENEEAVDDSQLPKDRFSAERLKGVDSTLKIQPAELGDSAVYLCASSPNPTGDIQYFGAGTRLSVL.

The gene calls are TRBV6-1 and TRBJ2-3; weak D call: TRBD1 (5 bases). The V end was cut by 2 bases, the J end by 4 bases, with 10 bases between. The germline V gene encodes CDR1 MNHNS and CDR2 SASEGT. This CDR3 comprises 14 residues. CDR3 bases: TGTGCCAGCAGTGAAACGATCAGGGCAGATACGCAGTATTTT. Protein sequence: CASSETIRADTQYF.

This clone was counted once. This chain connects TRBV6-1 to TRBJ2-1; D call uncertain. Trimming cost V 4 bases and J 5 bases, with 3 bases left between them. Germline CDR1 and CDR2: MNHNS and SASEGT. The CDR3 is 11 amino acids. The CDR3 region is CASSGHNEQFF. CDR3 bases: TGTGCCAGCAGTGGGCACAATGAGCAGTTCTTC.

The V call is TRBV18, the J call TRBJ1-1, with 9 bases fitting TRBD1. Germline V lookup: CDR1 KGHSH, CDR2 LQKENI. V lost 4 bases, J lost 3 bases, and 3 bases stayed unmatched. The CDR3 loop spans 14 amino acids. For the CDR3, the DNA is TGTGCCAGCTCACTGGGACAGGGATACACTGAAGCTTTCTTT. Its translation: CASSLGQGYTEAFF.

In DNA, the CDR3 is TGTGCCTGGAGTGGAGAAGGGGTAATCGAAAAACTGTTTTTT. Encoded protein: CAWSGEGVIEKLFF. The genes are TRBV30 and TRBJ1-4, with a possible D match to TRBD1 (5 bases). Per the germline V gene, CDR1 is GTSNPN and CDR2 is SVGIG (reference sequence). The CDR3 runs to 14 residues. V lost 1 base and J lost 8, with 14 bases in between.

The chain has TRBV6-5 and TRBJ1-5; no firm D call. The CDR3 is 13 residues long. From germline, CDR1 is MNHEY and CDR2 SVGAGI. V was cut by 0 bases and J by 7 bases, with 7 bases left in between. CDR3 in amino acids: CASSYSTGQPQHF. CDR3 nucleotide sequence: TGTGCCAGCAGTTACTCGACGGGGCAGCCCCAGCATTTT.

This clone was counted only a few times. The chain is built from TRBV7-9 and TRBJ1-3; D ambiguous. CDR1 and CDR2 from the germline V gene are SEHNR and FQNEAQ (reference sequence). Deletions cut 8 bases from V and 3 bases from J, with 14 bases between. The CDR3 covers 14 residues. CDR3 sequence reads: CASEGRSSGNTIYF. CDR3 coding DNA: TGTGCCAGCGAAGGACGGTCCAGTGGAAACACCATATATTTT.

This clone turned up a few times. The gene calls are TRBV7-3 and TRBJ1-6; D gene unclear. The germline V gene encodes CDR1 SGHTA and CDR2 FQGTGA. V lost 5 bases and J lost 7, with 15 bases in between. This CDR3 comprises 15 residues. In nucleotides, the CDR3 is TGTGCCAGCAGCGGGCAGCCCACAGCCAATTCACCCCTCCACTTT. Protein: CASSGQPTANSPLHF.

The gene calls are TRBV5-4 and TRBJ1-2; the D gene is possibly TRBD1 (5 bases). CDR1 SGHNT and CDR2 YYREEE come from the germline V gene (reference sequence). V was clipped by 1 base and J by 1 base, with 8 bases between them. CDR3 length equals 14 residues. CDR3 amino acids: CASSLQGINYGYTF. CDR3 coding DNA: TGTGCCAGCAGCTTGCAGGGTATTAACTATGGCTACACCTTC.

This chain joins TRBV27 and TRBJ1-5; the D is unclear. This CDR3 spans 14 amino acids. Germline V gene lookup returns CDR1 MNHEY and CDR2 SMNVEV (reference sequence). V gave up 5 bases and J gave up 1 base, with 9 bases separating them. The CDR3 loop reads CASSPLGSNQPQHF. CDR3 in DNA: TGTGCCAGCAGTCCCCTTGGAAGCAATCAGCCCCAGCATTTT.

Only one count was recorded for this clone. The V call is TRBV7-3, the J call TRBJ2-3; D unresolved. CDR1 and CDR2 (germline): SGHTA, FQGTGA. V was shortened by 1 base and J by 5 bases, with 10 bases between the two germline ends. The CDR3 covers 14 residues. Here the CDR3 reads CASSLKGVVDTQYF. The CDR3 DNA is TGTGCCAGCAGCTTAAAGGGCGTGGTAGATACGCAGTATTTT.

The rearrangement links TRBV28 to TRBJ2-1; 9 bases are a match to TRBD2. Germline values: CDR1 MDHEN, CDR2 SYDVKM. V was clipped by 2 bases and J by 10 bases; unmatched bases: 9. CDR3 length equals 15 residues. CDR3 bases: TGTGCCAGCAGTTTAACGGCTAGCGGGATAAAGGAGCAGTTCTTC. Translating gives CASSLTASGIKEQFF.

This rearrangement joins TRBV23-1 to TRBJ1-3; possible D gene TRBD1, 5 bases. TRBV23-1 is an ORF; its function is uncertain. The CDR3 is 16 amino acids. Trimming cost V 1 base and J 2 bases, with 12 bases left between them. The DNA of the CDR3 is TGCGCCAGCAGTCAATTGATTAGGACACCTGGAAACACCATATATTTT. Its translation is CASSQLIRTPGNTIYF.

This clone has only one observation. The genes are TRBV15 and TRBJ2-3; 10 positions match TRBD1. The germline V gene encodes CDR1 LNHNV and CDR2 YYDKDF (reference sequence). Germline trimming cut 3 bases from V and 3 bases from J; bases unmatched to any gene: 0. The CDR3 consists of 14 residues. The CDR3, as DNA: TGTGCCACCAGCAGGGGACAGGGGACAGATACGCAGTATTTT. This translates into CATSRGQGTDTQYF. Full variable domain (remainder filled in from reference TRBV15 and TRBJ2-3): DAMVIQNPRYQVTQFGKPVTLSCSQTLNHNVMYWYQQKSSQAPKLLFHYYDKDFNNEADTPDNFQSRRPNTSFCFLDIRSPGLGDTAMYLCATSRGQGTDTQYFGPGTRLTVL.

Only one count was recorded for this clone. This chain connects TRBV6-6 to TRBJ1-3; a possible D gene is TRBD1 (6 bases). Germline-derived CDR1 and CDR2 are MNHNY and SVGAGI (reference sequence). This CDR3 region has 14 residues. Deletions cut 5 bases from V and 4 bases from J, with 12 bases between. CDR3 nucleotides: TGTGCCAGCAGTCTCACAGGGAACGGAAACACCATATATTTT. Protein product: CASSLTGNGNTIYF.

For the CDR3, the DNA is TGTGCCAGCAGCGTAGGATCGTCCCCCCACTACGAGCAGTACTTC. Amino acids: CASSVGSSPHYEQYF. This rearrangement joins TRBV9 to TRBJ2-7; unclear D gene. Germline V lookup: CDR1 SGDLS, CDR2 YYNGEE. CDR3 length equals 15 residues. V lost 0 bases and J 3 bases, leaving 13 bases between the germline ends. The variable domain in full, completed from reference TRBV9 and TRBJ2-7, reads DSGVTQTPKHLITATGQRVTLRCSPRSGDLSVYWYQQSLDQGLQFLIQYYNGEERAKGNILERFSAQQFPDLHSELNLSSLELGDSALYFCASSVGSSPHYEQYFGPGTRLTVT.

The rearrangement uses TRBV6-4 and TRBJ1-2; maybe TRBD1 (5 bases). There are 14 residues in the CDR3. Trimming removed 2 bases from V and 0 bases from J, with 7 bases in between. From germline, CDR1 is MRHNA and CDR2 SNTAGT. CDR3 in amino acids: CASSDGTTNYGYTF. CDR3 bases: TGTGCCAGCAGTGACGGGACTACTAACTATGGCTACACCTTC.